The 21 T cell receptor beta chains below were found in one sample sequenced in a study of blood T cell repertoires in COVID-19 (TCRdb year 2020). To prepare the library, the immunoSEQ multiplex PCR assay was applied. As stored in TCRdb, this immuneACCESS dataset retains in-frame rearrangements with V and J assigned. A fraction of the clones does not appear; measured against another copy, unresolved V genes explain less than half of the discrepancy, and the remainder lacks a known reason. The sample contains around 200,000 clones, over 75% of them found a single time. The top ten clones comprise about 10% of the sample. What was sequenced was PBMCs or T cells enriched from blood (not recorded which). These receptors originate from a man aged 40-55 years who had recovered from COVID-19.

This clone was detected only once. The chain uses TRBV12-5 and TRBJ1-1; tentative D call: TRBD1 (5 bases). V dropped 7 bases and J dropped 7 bases, with 16 bases sitting between them. Looked up from germline, CDR1 is LGHNT and CDR2 is FRNRAP. The CDR3 runs 13 residues. The CDR3 sequence is CASAQGEVGEAFF. CDR3 nucleotide sequence: TGTGCTAGTGCTCAGGGTGAGGTTGGTGAAGCTTTCTTT.

The chain employs TRBV18 and TRBJ1-1; D gene unclear. The CDR3 is 14 residues long. The V gene's germline CDR1 is KGHSH and CDR2 LQKENI. Trimming removed 3 bases at V and 0 bases at J, with 8 bases between. CDR3 nucleotide sequence: TGTGCCAGCTCACCCAGGATTGTGAACACTGAAGCTTTCTTT. Residues: CASSPRIVNTEAFF.

The chain combines TRBV9 with TRBJ2-7; D is possibly TRBD2 (5 bases). The CDR3 totals 13 residues. In germline, CDR1 is SGDLS, CDR2 YYNGEE. Deletions cut 0 bases from V and 6 bases from J, with 10 bases between. The CDR3 DNA follows: TGTGCCAGCAGCGTAGAAGCGGTTGGCGAGCAGTACTTC. It specifies CASSVEAVGEQYF.

The rearrangement joins TRBV14 to TRBJ1-2, with TRBD1 as a possible D gene (5 bases). The CDR3 has 15 residues. V was clipped by 1 base and J by 5 bases, with 14 bases between them. From germline, CDR1 is SGHDN and CDR2 FVKESK. The CDR3 DNA follows: TGTGCCAGCAGCCAAGTCGGGCAGGGCCGATATGGCTACACCTTC. It specifies CASSQVGQGRYGYTF.

Only one count was recorded for this clone. This rearrangement joins TRBV6-5 to TRBJ1-1; the match to TRBD1 covers 7 bases. Germline values: CDR1 MNHEY, CDR2 SVGAGI. The CDR3 runs to 15 residues. Trimming took 6 bases from V and 2 from J; bases not matched to a gene: 9. In nucleotides, the CDR3 is TGTGCCAGCAGGCGGGAGGGGGCGCGAAACACTGAAGCTTTCTTT. It codes for CASRREGARNTEAFF.

This clone occurred once. The chain carries TRBV7-6 and TRBJ2-3; 8 positions match TRBD2. This CDR3 has 15 residues. V lost 5 bases to trimming and J lost 4 bases; unmatched junction nucleotides: 8. CDR1 is SGHVS and CDR2 is FNYEAQ in the germline V gene. The CDR3 reads CASSPSGSLADTQYF. The CDR3 DNA sequence: TGTGCCAGCAGCCCTAGCGGGTCCCTTGCAGATACGCAGTATTTT. The complete variable domain, with remaining parts taken from reference TRBV7-6 and TRBJ2-3, reads GAGVSQSPRYKVTKRGQDVALRCDPISGHVSLYWYRQALGQGPEFLTYFNYEAQQDKSGLPNDRFSAERPEGSISTLTIQRTEQRDSAMYRCASSPSGSLADTQYFGPGTRLTVL.

This chain joins TRBV12-5 and TRBJ2-7; a possible D gene is TRBD1 (6 bases). CDR3 length equals 14 residues. The V gene's germline CDR1 is LGHNT and CDR2 FRNRAP. V lost 2 bases and J lost 3, with 11 bases in between. CDR3 sequence (DNA): TGTGCTAGTGGTTTGCAGGGGACATACTACGAGCAGTACTTC. This sequence encodes CASGLQGTYYEQYF.

The chain combines TRBV29-1 with TRBJ1-2, with TRBD1 as a possible D gene (6 bases). Germline values: CDR1 SQVTM, CDR2 ANQGSEA. The CDR3 is 14 amino acids. The V end was cut by 0 bases, the J end by 2 bases, with 10 bases between. The CDR3: CSVEEGATNYGYTF. The CDR3 coding sequence is TGCAGCGTTGAAGAGGGGGCGACCAACTATGGCTACACCTTC.

The CDR3 sequence is CASSFRTSGRNEQFF. For the CDR3, the DNA is TGCGCCAGCAGCTTTCGGACTAGCGGGCGAAATGAGCAGTTCTTC. The J gene is TRBJ2-1, the V gene TRBV5-1; TRBD2 matches at 11 bases. CDR1 is SGHRS and CDR2 is YFSETQ in the germline V gene. V lost 2 bases to trimming and J lost 7 bases; unmatched junction nucleotides: 5. The CDR3 is 15 amino acids.

This chain joins TRBV18 and TRBJ2-5; D unclear. V was shortened by 6 bases and J by 1 base, with 6 bases between the two germline ends. This CDR3 region has 12 residues. Germline CDR1 and CDR2: KGHSH and LQKENI. Here the CDR3 DNA reads TGTGCCAGCTCTCTCAGCCAAGAGACCCAGTACTTC. Translated, it gives CASSLSQETQYF.

V is TRBV10-3 and J is TRBJ1-4, with a tentative D call TRBD1 (6 bases). V lost 4 bases and J lost 8, with 14 bases in between. The V gene's germline CDR1 is ENHRY and CDR2 SYGVKD. This CDR3 comprises 14 residues. The CDR3 region is CAISGGQGTEKLFF. CDR3 DNA: TGTGCCATCAGTGGGGGTCAGGGGACGGAAAAACTGTTTTTT.

CDR3 residues: CASSLAGANGYTF. For the CDR3, the DNA is TGTGCCAGCAGTCTCGCAGGGGCCAATGGCTACACCTTC. The chain employs TRBV12-3 or TRBV12-4 and TRBJ1-2, with a tentative D call TRBD1 (6 bases). CDR3 length equals 13 residues. Trimming stripped 5 bases from V and 6 bases from J, with 13 bases between.

CDR3 bases: TGTGCCAGTAGTATCGGGACAGGCAAACTGTTTTTT. Residues: CASSIGTGKLFF. V gene TRBV19 combines with J gene TRBJ1-4; TRBD1 agrees at 8 bases. The CDR3 length is 12 residues. The germline CDR1 and CDR2 sequences are LNHDA and SQIVND (reference sequence). With 3 bases clipped from V and 11 bases from J, the junction kept 2 bases outside the gene matches.

This chain joins TRBV5-6 and TRBJ1-4; TRBD1 matches at 8 bases. CDR1 is SGHDT, CDR2 YYEEEE, per germline. V trimming: 4 bases; J trimming: 0 bases; junction bases outside the gene matches: 11. The CDR3 spans 18 residues. The CDR3 nucleotides are TGTGCCAGCAGCCCGAGAGGACAGGGCAAAACAACTAATGAAAAACTGTTTTTT. It codes for CASSPRGQGKTTNEKLFF.

The V call is TRBV6-2 or TRBV6-3, the J call TRBJ2-5, with 8 bases lining up with TRBD1. The CDR3 covers 14 residues. The germline gives CDR1 MNHEY, CDR2 SVGEGT. The ends lost 6 bases at V and 5 bases at J; junction bases unmatched: 8. In DNA form, the CDR3 reads TGTGCCAGCAGCTCCGACAGGGGTTGGGAGACCCAGTACTTC. Translated: CASSSDRGWETQYF.

The CDR3 here is CASSYAGGQGNYGYTF. In DNA, the CDR3 is TGTGCCAGCAGTTACGCGGGGGGACAGGGAAACTATGGCTACACCTTC. This rearrangement joins TRBV6-5 to TRBJ1-2; TRBD1 matches at 9 bases. J gave up 2 bases and V 2 bases, and 6 bases lay outside the gene matches. Germline lookup yields CDR1 MNHEY and CDR2 SVGAGI. CDR3 length: 16 amino acids.

The chain links TRBV9 to TRBJ2-2; 8 bases agree with TRBD2. This CDR3 region has 14 residues. Trimming removed 3 bases from V and 7 bases from J; junction bases left unmatched: 5. Germline values: CDR1 SGDLS, CDR2 YYNGEE. The CDR3 spells CASSGIAGLGELFF. CDR3 nucleotides: TGTGCCAGCAGCGGGATAGCGGGACTCGGGGAGCTGTTTTTT.

The chain has TRBV4-1 and TRBJ1-3, with TRBD1 as a possible D gene (6 bases). The germline V gene encodes CDR1 MGHRA and CDR2 YSYEKL. The CDR3 spans 17 residues. The ends were cut back, 3 bases at V and 7 bases at J, with 22 bases in the middle. CDR3 protein: CASSHLSAGTMGNTIYF. CDR3 nucleotide sequence: TGCGCCAGCAGCCACCTTTCTGCCGGGACAATGGGCAACACCATATATTTT.

The rearrangement joins TRBV14 to TRBJ1-2; unclear D gene. Trimming stripped 1 base from V and 7 bases from J, with 10 bases between. This CDR3 comprises 13 residues. Germline CDR1 and CDR2: SGHDN and FVKESK. The chain's CDR3 is CASSQAWAGGYTF. The CDR3 nucleotides read TGTGCCAGCAGCCAAGCCTGGGCTGGTGGCTACACCTTC.

The V gene is TRBV11-1, the J gene TRBJ2-5, with D perhaps TRBD2 (6 bases). Per the germline V gene, CDR1 is SGHAT and CDR2 is FQDESV (reference sequence). The CDR3 spans 16 residues. With 5 bases removed from V and 1 base from J, the gap between germline ends came to 17 bases. As DNA, the CDR3 is TGTGCCAGCAGCCACGGACGTAGCGGCATCCAAGAGACCCAGTACTTC. This gives the protein CASSHGRSGIQETQYF. Supplemented by reference TRBV11-1 and TRBJ2-5, the full variable domain reads EAEVAQSPRYKITEKSQAVAFWCDPISGHATLYWYRQILGQGPELLVQFQDESVVDDSQLPKDRFSAERLKGVDSTLKIQPAELGDSAMYLCASSHGRSGIQETQYFGPGTRLLVL.

This chain connects TRBV7-3 to TRBJ2-7, with 9 bases aligning to TRBD2. Germline values: CDR1 SGHTA, CDR2 FQGTGA. The V segment lost 2 bases and the J segment 2 bases; nucleotides outside the gene matches: 1. The CDR3 has 14 amino acids. The CDR3 DNA sequence: TGTGCCAGCAGCTTAGCGGGGGGGCCCTACGAGCAGTACTTC. It encodes CASSLAGGPYEQYF.